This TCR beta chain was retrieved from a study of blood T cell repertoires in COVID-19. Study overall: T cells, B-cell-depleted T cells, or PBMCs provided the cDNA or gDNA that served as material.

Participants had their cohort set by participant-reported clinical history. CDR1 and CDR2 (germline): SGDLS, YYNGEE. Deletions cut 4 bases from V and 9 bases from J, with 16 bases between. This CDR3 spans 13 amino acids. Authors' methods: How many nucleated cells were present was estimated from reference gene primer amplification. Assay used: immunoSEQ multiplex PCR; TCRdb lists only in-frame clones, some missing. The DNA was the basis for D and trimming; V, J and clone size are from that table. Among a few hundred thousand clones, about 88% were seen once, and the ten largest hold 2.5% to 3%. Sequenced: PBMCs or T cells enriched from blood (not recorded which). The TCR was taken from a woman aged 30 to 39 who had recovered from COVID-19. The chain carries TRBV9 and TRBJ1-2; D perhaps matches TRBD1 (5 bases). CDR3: CASSRTGLPRYTF. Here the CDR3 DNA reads TGTGCCAGCAGCAGAACAGGTCTTCCTCGCTACACCTTC.